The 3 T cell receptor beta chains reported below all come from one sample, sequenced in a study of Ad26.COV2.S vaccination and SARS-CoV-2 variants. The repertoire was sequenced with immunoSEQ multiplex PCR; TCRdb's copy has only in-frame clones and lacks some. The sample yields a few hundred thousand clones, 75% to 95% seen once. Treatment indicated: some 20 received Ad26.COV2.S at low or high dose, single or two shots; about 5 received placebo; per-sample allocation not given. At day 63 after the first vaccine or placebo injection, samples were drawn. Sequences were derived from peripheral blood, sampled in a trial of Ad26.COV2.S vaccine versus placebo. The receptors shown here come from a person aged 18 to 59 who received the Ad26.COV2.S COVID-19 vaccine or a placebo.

The CDR3 region has the DNA TGTGCCAGCAGCCAAGTAAGAGGCACCGGGGAGCTGTTTTTT. Translating it yields CASSQVRGTGELFF. This chain joins TRBV14 and TRBJ2-2; no clear D gene. The CDR3 has 14 amino acids. V was cut by 1 base and J by 4 bases, with 7 bases left in between. CDR1 is SGHDN and CDR2 is FVKESK in the germline V gene.

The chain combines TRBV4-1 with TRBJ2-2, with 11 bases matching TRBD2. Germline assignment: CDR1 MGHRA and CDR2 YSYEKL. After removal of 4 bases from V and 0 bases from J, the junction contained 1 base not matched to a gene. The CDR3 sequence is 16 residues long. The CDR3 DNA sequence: TGCGCCAGCAGCCTGGGACTAGCGGCGAACACCGGGGAGCTGTTTTTT. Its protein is CASSLGLAANTGELFF.

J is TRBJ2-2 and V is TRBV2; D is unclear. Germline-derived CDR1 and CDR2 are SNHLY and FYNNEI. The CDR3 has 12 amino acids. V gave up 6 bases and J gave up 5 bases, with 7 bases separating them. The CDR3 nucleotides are TGTGCCAGCAGGGTTTATACCGGGGAGCTGTTTTTT. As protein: CASRVYTGELFF. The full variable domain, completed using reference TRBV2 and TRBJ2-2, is EPEVTQTPSHQVTQMGQEVILRCVPISNHLYFYWYRQILGQKVEFLVSFYNNEISEKSEIFDDQFSVERPDGSNFTLKIRSTKLEDSAMYFCASRVYTGELFFGEGSRLTVL.